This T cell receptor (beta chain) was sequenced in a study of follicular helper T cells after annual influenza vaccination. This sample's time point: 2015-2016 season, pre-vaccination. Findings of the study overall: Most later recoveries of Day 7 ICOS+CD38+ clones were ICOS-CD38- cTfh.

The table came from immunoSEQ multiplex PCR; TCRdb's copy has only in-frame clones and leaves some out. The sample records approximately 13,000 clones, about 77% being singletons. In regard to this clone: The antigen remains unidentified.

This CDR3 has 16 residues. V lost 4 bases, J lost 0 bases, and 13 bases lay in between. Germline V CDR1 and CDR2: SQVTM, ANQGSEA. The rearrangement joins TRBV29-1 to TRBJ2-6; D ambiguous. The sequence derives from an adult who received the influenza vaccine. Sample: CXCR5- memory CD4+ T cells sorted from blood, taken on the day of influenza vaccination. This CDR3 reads CSVAPTLISGANVLTF. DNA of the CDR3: TGCAGCGTTGCCCCGACCCTCATCTCTGGGGCCAACGTCCTGACTTTC.